The entry that follows covers one T cell receptor (beta chain) sequence. Only one count was recorded for this clone. Its antigen remains unidentified. One base away there is no much larger clone; base qualities are not given. The data are from a study of blood T cell repertoires in COVID-19 (dated by TCRdb to the early 2020s). As for the study more broadly: Collaborator samples came from the United States, Italy and Spain and covered acute and convalescent phases of COVID-19. Nearly every sample came with metadata listing a de-identified subject ID, COVID-19 status, age in years and sex. The dataset comprised deeply sampled blood TCRbeta repertoires from subjects exposed to, actively infected with, or recovered from COVID-19. The repertoires were made available in a free public database intended to serve as a resource for research on the immune response to SARS-CoV-2. Samples came from the ongoing ImmuneRACE study (first 160 participants) plus 1,254 subjects from 6 global collaborators. Where HLA class I and class II types were available, the types were taken from metadata supplied by the sample provider, not from assay-based typing. The material from the prospective study consisted of cDNA or gDNA derived from T cells, B-cell-depleted T cells, or PBMCs. Overall results and qualifications from the work: Clinical and demographic metadata were provided uncurated, with the amount varying by source and participant.

TCRbeta CDR3 regions were amplified from genomic DNA using the immunoSEQ Assay, a bias-controlled multiplex PCR. On the authors' methods: The number of nucleated cells in each sample was estimated by amplification of reference gene primers within the assay. To quantify the absolute abundance of each unique TCRbeta CDR3 rearrangement, sequence reads were collapsed and filtered. For each sample, productive Simpson clonality was calculated as the square root of Simpson's diversity index across productive rearrangements. This is the immuneACCESS table as TCRdb keeps it, with only in-frame sequences that have V and J called. A part of the clones is gone; compared with another copy, unresolved V genes explain less than half, and the rest is unexplained. D and trimming were read from the DNA, whereas the V and J calls and clone size are those reported in that table. In this sample the table shows 150,000 or so clones, approximately 86% of which occur a single time. Jointly, the top ten make up approximately 1.3% of the sample.

Trimming at the junction amounts to 6 bases on V and 0 bases on J, and the germline ends lie 12 bases apart. CDR1 MNHNY and CDR2 SVGAGI were looked up in the germline V gene (reference sequence). The CDR3 holds 16 amino acids from the cysteine to the phenylalanine. Only the CDR3 region is kept as DNA, spanning 48 bases read in frame from base 1. Another Seattle source contributed samples from volunteer blood donors who had recovered from COVID-19. Collaborating institutions collected whole blood in K2EDTA tubes following their own protocols. For TCRbeta analysis, collaborators shipped samples as frozen whole blood, isolated PBMCs, or DNA extracted from either of those sample types.

The material sequenced was peripheral blood. The chain links TRBV6-6 with TRBJ1-6, with no D gene named confidently. The receptor was isolated from a man between 60 and 70 years old who had recovered from COVID-19. The CDR3 sequence is CASRMRGVSYNSPLHF. The bases are TGTGCCAGCAGGATGAGAGGTGTCTCCTATAATTCACCCCTCCACTTT.